This T cell receptor beta chain comes out of a study of beta chain features in type 1 diabetes. The CDR3 length is 13 residues. The germline CDR1 and CDR2 sequences are SGHRS and YFSETQ. Trimming removed 2 bases from V and 3 bases from J, with 8 bases in between. This clone was picked up a small number of times. Of the isolated RNA, all was reverse transcribed, and so the sequenced material was expressed TCRB transcripts. Clones were sequenced by immunoSEQ multiplex PCR, and TCRdb holds only the in-frame ones, with some missing. The sample has approximately 170,000 clones, approximately 8.4% seen once.

The chain has TRBV5-1 and TRBJ1-1; tentatively, D is TRBD1 (5 bases). The source material was central memory CD4+ T cells from blood. This receptor was identified in a woman younger than 30 in good health. CDR3 region: CASSFQGDTEAFF. The CDR3 region has the DNA TGCGCCAGCAGCTTTCAGGGTGACACTGAAGCTTTCTTT.